This T cell receptor (beta chain) was captured by sequencing in a study of PD-1 blockade in classical Hodgkin lymphoma. Of note for this clone: Its specificity is not known.

The sample's time point: cycle 4 day 1 (C4D1), after more than five weeks of nivolumab. Every patient was affected by relapse after autologous stem cell transplantation, while exposure to brentuximab vedotin was not uniform. Best responses included complete response and partial response; otherwise, the best response was progressive disease. Sequenced by immunoSEQ multiplex PCR; TCRdb stores in-frame clones only, minus some. Altogether tens of thousands of clones are present, 70% to 80% being singletons, with the ten largest covering under 20%. The study's findings and limits: In CD4+ cells, TCR diversity went up significantly by C4D1, but in CD8+ cells it did not. Individuals who commenced nivolumab within less than 1 year of ASCT were excluded.

The CDR3 totals 13 residues. Trimming at V came to 9 bases and at J to 1 base, leaving 5 bases not matched to a gene. In germline, CDR1 is LNHDA, CDR2 SQIVND (reference sequence). The chain combines TRBV19 with TRBJ1-2; TRBD1 aligns across 7 bases. The source of this sequence is a human donor with classical Hodgkin lymphoma. The sequenced sample was peripheral blood mononuclear cells (PBMCs), obtained before the fourth cycle of nivolumab. CDR3 sequence: CASSGTVNYGYTF. DNA of the CDR3: TGTGCCAGCTCCGGGACAGTTAACTATGGCTACACCTTC.